A selection of T cell receptor beta chains follows, all from one sample in a study of T-cell reconstitution after alpha-beta-depleted transplantation in children. TCRdb re-analysed the PCR reads in MiXCR, keeping a single row per CDR3 protein. Of around 410,000 distinct CDR3 sequences in the sample, approximately 10% were seen once. The sequences come from PBMCs from the stem cell graft donor, collected from the stem cell graft. These receptors were collected from a human donor who donated a stem cell graft to a child with acute myeloid leukemia. CDR3s include the opening cysteine and the closing phenylalanine or tryptophan. D genes are given only for firm matches. Some rows mark clone size as missing; the rest say once, few, many or name a class of expanded clone.

size: few; J: TRBJ2-7; D: TRBD2; V: TRBV5-1; DNA: TGCGCCAGCAAGGGACTAGCGGGGGGCTCCTACGAGCAGTACTTC; CDR3: CASKGLAGGSYEQYF
size: many; J: TRBJ2-3; D: .; V: TRBV28; DNA: TGTGCCAGCAGGGTTACAGGGCTCACAGATACGCAGTATTTT; CDR3: CASRVTGLTDTQYF
size: few; J: TRBJ2-7; D: TRBD2; V: TRBV7-3; DNA: TGTGCCAGCAGCGGGGGGGACGGCTACGAGCAGTACTTC; CDR3: CASSGGDGYEQYF
size: many; J: TRBJ2-5; D: .; V: TRBV5-6; DNA: TGTGCCAGCAGCTTAGGGTTGACGGTTCAAGAGACCCAGTACTTC; CDR3: CASSLGLTVQETQYF
size: many; J: TRBJ2-7; D: .; V: TRBV29-1; DNA: TGCAGCGTTGAAGGGGTCGGGGGCGAGCAGTACTTC; CDR3: CSVEGVGGEQYF
size: many; J: TRBJ2-1; D: TRBD2; V: TRBV18; DNA: TGTGCCAGCTCACCTCCGGGACTAGCGTATTACAATGAGCAGTTCTTC; CDR3: CASSPPGLAYYNEQFF
size: few; J: TRBJ2-7; D: TRBD2; V: TRBV6-1; DNA: TGTGCCAGCAGGCTAAGGACTAGCGGCTCCTACGAGCAGTACTTC; CDR3: CASRLRTSGSYEQYF
size: many; J: TRBJ2-1; D: TRBD2; V: TRBV6-2/TRBV6-3; DNA: TGTGCCAGCTGGGAGGGGCGGACCAATGAGCAGTTCTTC; CDR3: CASWEGRTNEQFF
size: few; J: TRBJ2-5; D: TRBD1; V: TRBV6-1; DNA: TGTGCCAGCAGTATAGTGACAGGGCAAGAGACCCAGTACTTC; CDR3: CASSIVTGQETQYF
size: many; J: TRBJ1-4; D: TRBD1; V: TRBV7-2; DNA: TGTGCCAGCAGACGACAGGGGTTTAGGGAAAAACTGTTTTTT; CDR3: CASRRQGFREKLFF
size: many; J: TRBJ1-2; D: .; V: TRBV7-2; DNA: TGTGCCAGCAGCTTAAACAACGCCTATGGCTACACCTTC; CDR3: CASSLNNAYGYTF
size: many; J: TRBJ2-7; D: .; V: TRBV5-6; DNA: TGTGCCAGCAGCTTCGGACAGGGGAGACTAGCGAATAACGAGCAGTACTTC; CDR3: CASSFGQGRLANNEQYF
size: .; J: TRBJ2-4; D: .; V: TRBV5-6; DNA: TGTGCCAGCAGCTCCCTAGCGCGATCTGACACCAAAAACATTCAGTACTTC; CDR3: CASSSLARSDTKNIQYF
size: few; J: TRBJ2-7; D: TRBD2; V: TRBV9; DNA: TGTGCCAGCAGCGTTGTCCTAGCGGATTCCTACGAGCAGTACTTC; CDR3: CASSVVLADSYEQYF
size: .; J: TRBJ2-1; D: .; V: TRBV5-1; DNA: TGCGCCAGCAGCTTGACCCCCGGGGAGCAGTTCTTC; CDR3: CASSLTPGEQFF
size: few; J: TRBJ1-1; D: .; V: TRBV25-1; DNA: TGTGCCAGCAGTGAATCTGGGGGGCGTTGGGAGAACACTGAAGCTTTCTTT; CDR3: CASSESGGRWENTEAFF
size: .; J: TRBJ2-3; D: TRBD2; V: TRBV20-1; DNA: TGCAGTGCTCCGACTAGCGGGAGGGCCCTCAATACGCAGTATTTT; CDR3: CSAPTSGRALNTQYF
size: .; J: TRBJ2-7; D: .; V: TRBV29-1; DNA: TGCAGCGCCGCTACCGGGACCCTTGCTAGCGAGCAGTACTTC; CDR3: CSAATGTLASEQYF
size: .; J: TRBJ2-3; D: .; V: TRBV20-1; DNA: TGCAGTATCGGGATTCGTATGACAGATACGCAGTATTTT; CDR3: CSIGIRMTDTQYF
size: .; J: TRBJ1-5; D: .; V: TRBV6-5; DNA: TGTGCCAGCAGCCAGGTAAAAGTTGGGGCCCAGCATTTT; CDR3: CASSQVKVGAQHF
size: many; J: TRBJ1-1; D: .; V: TRBV29-1; DNA: TGCAGCGTTGGGGGGGTGAGGAGCCTGAACACTGAAGCTTTCTTT; CDR3: CSVGGVRSLNTEAFF
size: few; J: TRBJ1-5; D: .; V: TRBV6-2/TRBV6-3; DNA: TGTGCCAGCAGGGCAGGGGGCAATCAGCCCCAGCATTTT; CDR3: CASRAGGNQPQHF